One and the same sample provided the 13 T cell receptor beta chains below, sequenced in a study of early T cells in non-severe SARS-CoV-2 infection. TCRdb used MiXCR to reprocess the 5' RACE reads, holding one entry per CDR3 protein. The sample has approximately 65,000 distinct CDR3 sequences; approximately 11% are singletons. The sample in question was whole blood, obtained at baseline. These receptor sequences come from an adult who was a healthcare worker with PCR-confirmed SARS-CoV-2 infection or an uninfected control (not recorded which).

This clonotype has just a few counts. This sequence joins TRBV25-1 and TRBJ2-6; 8 nucleotides agree with TRBD2. This CDR3 comprises 15 residues. The J segment lost 2 bases and the V segment lost 5 bases, leaving 2 bases of the junction unmatched. The germline gives CDR1 MGHDK, CDR2 SYGVNS. The CDR3, as DNA: TGTGCCAGCAGTCGGGAGGGGACTGGGGCCAACGTCCTGACTTTC. Encoded protein: CASSREGTGANVLTF.

This clonotype was seen ten or more times. The J gene is TRBJ2-1, the V gene TRBV20-1; maybe TRBD2 (6 bases). V was shortened by 2 bases and J by 4 bases, with 15 bases between the two germline ends. The CDR3 spans 15 residues. From germline, CDR1 is DFQATT and CDR2 SNEGSKA (reference sequence). The CDR3 here is CSARLSGVRYNEQFF. The CDR3, as DNA: TGCAGTGCTAGACTCTCGGGGGTACGGTACAATGAGCAGTTCTTC.

This clonotype has ten or more counts. This chain connects TRBV2 to TRBJ1-1, with a tentative D call TRBD1 (5 bases). Trimming removed 1 base at V and 2 bases at J, with 17 bases between. Germline assignment: CDR1 SNHLY and CDR2 FYNNEI. There are 17 residues in the CDR3. CDR3 residues: CASSEVAWGGGNTEAFF. CDR3 sequence (DNA): TGTGCCAGCAGTGAAGTCGCCTGGGGGGGAGGCAACACTGAAGCTTTCTTT.

This clonotype was counted at least ten times. V and J are TRBV6-2 or TRBV6-3 and TRBJ2-3; 7 bases are a match to TRBD2. The CDR3 consists of 17 residues. Unmatched junction bases numbered 12, after V lost 4 bases and J lost 2 bases. Germline loops: CDR1 MNHEY, CDR2 SVGEGT. The CDR3 protein is CASSWVASGQPTDTQYF. In DNA form, the CDR3 reads TGTGCCAGCAGTTGGGTTGCTAGCGGACAACCCACAGATACGCAGTATTTT.

This clonotype was recorded once. Given a much more abundant clone one base away, this may be a read error. This sequence joins TRBV20-1 and TRBJ2-5; D is perhaps TRBD1 (5 bases). The CDR3 has 15 residues. Per germline, CDR1 DFQATT and CDR2 SNEGSKA (reference sequence). CDR3 DNA: TGCAATGCTAGAGATCTCGCTAGGGGATCCGAGACCCAGTACTTC. Amino acid sequence: CNARDLARGSETQYF.

The V call is TRBV19, the J call TRBJ1-2, with 8 bases matching TRBD1. Germline V gene data show CDR1 as LNHDA and CDR2 as SQIVND (reference sequence). The length of the CDR3 is 14 residues. Trimming at V came to 5 bases and at J to 4 bases, leaving 6 bases not matched to a gene. The CDR3 protein is CASSGSGQAYGYTF. The CDR3 region has the DNA TGTGCCAGTAGTGGATCGGGACAGGCCTATGGCTACACCTTC.

This clonotype was seen a handful of times. This chain links TRBV20-1 with TRBJ2-7, with TRBD1 as a possible D gene (5 bases). CDR3 length: 14 residues. V lost 3 bases, J lost 2 bases, and 14 bases lay in between. Germline V CDR1 and CDR2: DFQATT, SNEGSKA (reference sequence). CDR3: CSASPGAGPYEQYF. The CDR3 bases are TGCAGTGCTAGTCCTGGCGCAGGGCCCTACGAGCAGTACTTC.

This clonotype was seen only a few times. V and J are TRBV12-3 or TRBV12-4 and TRBJ1-5; 8 nucleotides line up with TRBD1. The V gene end was trimmed by 7 bases and the J gene end by 1 base; junction bases not matched to a gene: 0. The CDR3 runs to 13 residues. The CDR3 here is CASNRGSNQPQHF. The CDR3 region has the DNA TGTGCCAGCAACAGGGGGAGCAATCAGCCCCAGCATTTT.

The gene calls are TRBV6-2 or TRBV6-3 and TRBJ2-1; perhaps TRBD2 as D (5 bases). The CDR3 contains 13 residues. Trimming took 6 bases from V and 6 from J, leaving 12 bases between them. The germline V gene has CDR1 MNHEY and CDR2 SVGEGT. Here the CDR3 reads CASRLRSGNEQFF. The CDR3 region has the DNA TGTGCCAGCAGATTACGAAGCGGCAATGAGCAGTTCTTC.

The genes are TRBV10-3 and TRBJ2-1; possibly TRBD1 or TRBD2 for D (6 bases each). This CDR3 contains 14 residues. V lost 0 bases to trimming and J lost 6 bases, with 9 bases between them. Germline loops: CDR1 ENHRY, CDR2 SYGVKD. The CDR3 coding sequence is TGTGCCATCAGTGAGTCGGGGGGCCTCAATGAGCAGTTCTTC. This codes for CAISESGGLNEQFF.

The chain uses TRBV7-8 and TRBJ2-7; unclear D gene. V lost 1 base to trimming and J lost 0 bases, with 4 bases between them. This CDR3 is 13 amino acids long. CDR1 SGHVS and CDR2 FQNEAQ come from the germline V gene. CDR3 DNA: TGTGCCAGCAGCTTAGAAAGCTCCTACGAGCAGTACTTC. Translating it yields CASSLESSYEQYF.

This clonotype was detected only a few times. This chain links TRBV29-1 with TRBJ1-4, with 7 nucleotides matching TRBD1. The CDR3 length is 13 residues. V shed 6 bases, J shed 7 bases, and the junction held 8 bases outside the gene matches. CDR1 is SQVTM and CDR2 is ANQGSEA in the germline V gene. CDR3 sequence: CSVATGSAEKLFF. The CDR3 nucleotides are TGCAGCGTCGCGACAGGGTCAGCTGAAAAACTGTTTTTT.

The sample holds many counts of this clonotype. This chain joins TRBV2 and TRBJ2-2; unclear D gene. V lost 7 bases and J lost 2, with 11 bases in between. CDR1 is SNHLY and CDR2 is FYNNEI in the germline V gene. This CDR3 has 14 amino acids. The CDR3 DNA follows: TGTGCCAGCAACCCGTACAGCAACACCGGGGAGCTGTTTTTT. Translation: CASNPYSNTGELFF.